This T cell receptor beta chain was retrieved from a study of blood T cell repertoires in COVID-19 (dated by TCRdb to about 2020). The study in broad terms: Samples covering the acute and convalescent phases of COVID-19 were provided by collaborators in the United States, Italy and Spain. The samples were drawn from two sources: the first 160 participants of the ongoing ImmuneRACE study, and 950 to 1,500 subjects contributed by 6 global collaborators. The material from the prospective study consisted of cDNA or gDNA derived from T cells, B-cell-depleted T cells, or PBMCs. Subjects who had been exposed to COVID-19, were actively infected with it, or had recovered from it provided the deeply sampled blood TCRbeta repertoires that made up the dataset. The repertoires were released in a freely available public database meant as a resource for research on the immune response to SARS-CoV-2. Sample metadata almost always included a de-identified subject ID, COVID-19 status, age in years and sex. Where available, HLA class I and class II types were obtained from metadata supplied by the sample provider rather than from assay-based typing.

The immunoSEQ Assay, a bias-controlled multiplex PCR, was used to amplify TCRbeta CDR3 regions from genomic DNA. Processing in the source paper ran as follows. The number of nucleated cells in each sample was estimated from the amplification of reference gene primers within the assay. Sequence reads were collapsed and filtered to measure the absolute abundance of every unique TCRbeta CDR3 rearrangement. For each sample, productive Simpson clonality was calculated by taking the square root of Simpson's diversity index across productive rearrangements. Entries here come from immuneACCESS through TCRdb and include only in-frame sequences with V and J called. Some clones fail to appear in such tables; in the studies checked, an unresolved V gene covers under half of the shortfall, and the cause of the remainder is unknown. V, J and clone size reflect that table, while D and trimming were determined from the DNA. Recorded for this sample are about 52,000 clones; roughly 82% of them occurred a single time. The top ten clonotypes cover 20% to 25% of the sample.

In the germline V gene (reference sequence), CDR1 corresponds to SEHNR and CDR2 to FQNEAQ. Clipping removes 5 bases from V and 5 bases from J, with 8 as the unmatched junction base count. Taken from cysteine to phenylalanine, the CDR3 has 15 residues. The sequence is cut down to CDR3 DNA, 45 bases in frame from base 1. Each collaborating institution followed its own protocols to collect whole blood in K2EDTA tubes. For TCRbeta analysis, collaborator samples were shipped as frozen whole blood, as isolated PBMCs, or as DNA extracted from either sample type. To note about this clone: Its antigen is unknown. No base quality values were provided; no much bigger clone lies one nucleotide off.

Broad study findings and their caveats: The amount of clinical and demographic metadata varied by source and participant and was provided uncurated.

Sample: peripheral blood. The receptor was derived from an elderly woman with acute or convalescent COVID-19. The rearrangement combines TRBV7-9 with TRBJ2-5, with 10 middle bases fitting TRBD1. The CDR3 is CASSNRDRGIETQYF. The DNA is as follows: TGTGCCAGCAGCAACCGGGACAGGGGAATTGAGACCCAGTACTTC. The entire variable domain, with the stretches around the CDR3 drawn from the reference TRBV7-9 and TRBJ2-5 proteins, is DTGVSQNPRHKITKRGQNVTFRCDPISEHNRLYWYRQTLGQGPEFLTYFQNEAQLEKSRLLSDRFSAERPKGSFSTLEIQRTEQGDSAMYLCASSNRDRGIETQYFGPGTRLLVL.